The entry below describes one T cell receptor (beta chain). This specimen belongs to a study of CD8 T cells in Susac syndrome. An input of about 0.45 to 1 ug of RNA was subjected to reverse transcription using random hexamers. Amplification of TCR beta CDR3 used immunoSEQ multiplex PCR across 54 Vbeta and 13 Jbeta. TCRdb passed the immunoSEQ multiplex PCR reads through MiXCR, listing each CDR3 protein once. The sample yields 150,000 to 180,000 distinct CDR3 sequences, approximately 96% seen once. TCR beta sequencing was performed on blood CD8+ and CD4+ T cells. The CD8+ and CD4+ T cells were negatively isolated, with the TEMRA cells enriched by FACS. The CDR3 contains 18 residues. Trimming pared 0 bases from V and 4 bases from J, leaving 21 bases between.

The TCR was taken from a human donor with multiple sclerosis. The rearrangement uses TRBV23-1 and TRBJ2-5; D is perhaps TRBD1 (5 bases). TRBV23-1 belongs to the ORF category, with a function that is uncertain. The sequenced material came from CD8+ T cells from PBMCs. In nucleotides, the CDR3 is TGCGCCAGCAGTCAATCGGGTGTAATTCTGGGGCAGTCAGAGACCCAGTACTTC. It yields the protein CASSQSGVILGQSETQYF.